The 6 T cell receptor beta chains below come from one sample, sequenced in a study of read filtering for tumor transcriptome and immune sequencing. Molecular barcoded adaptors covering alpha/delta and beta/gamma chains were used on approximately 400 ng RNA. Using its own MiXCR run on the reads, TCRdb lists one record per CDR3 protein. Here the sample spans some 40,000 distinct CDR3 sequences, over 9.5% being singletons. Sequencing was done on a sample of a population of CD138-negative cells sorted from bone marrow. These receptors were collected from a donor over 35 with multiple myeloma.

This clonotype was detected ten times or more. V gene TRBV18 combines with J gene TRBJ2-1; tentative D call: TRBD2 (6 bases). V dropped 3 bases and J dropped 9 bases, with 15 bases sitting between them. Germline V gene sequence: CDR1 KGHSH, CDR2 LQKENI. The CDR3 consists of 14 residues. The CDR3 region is CASSPINQGGEQFF. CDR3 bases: TGTGCCAGCTCACCTATAAACCAGGGAGGTGAGCAGTTCTTC.

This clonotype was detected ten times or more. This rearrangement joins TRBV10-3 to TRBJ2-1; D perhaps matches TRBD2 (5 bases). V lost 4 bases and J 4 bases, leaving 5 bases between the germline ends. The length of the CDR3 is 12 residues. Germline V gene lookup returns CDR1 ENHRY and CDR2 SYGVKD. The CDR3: CAISGGYNEQFF. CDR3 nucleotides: TGTGCCATCAGTGGAGGGTACAATGAGCAGTTCTTC.

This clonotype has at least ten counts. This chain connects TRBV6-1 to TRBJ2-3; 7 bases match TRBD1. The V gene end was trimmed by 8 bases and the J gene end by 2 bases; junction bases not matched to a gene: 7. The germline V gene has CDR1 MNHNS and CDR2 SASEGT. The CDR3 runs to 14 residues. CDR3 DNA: TGTGCCAGCGCTAAGGGGGCGGACACAGATACGCAGTATTTT. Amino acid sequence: CASAKGADTDTQYF.

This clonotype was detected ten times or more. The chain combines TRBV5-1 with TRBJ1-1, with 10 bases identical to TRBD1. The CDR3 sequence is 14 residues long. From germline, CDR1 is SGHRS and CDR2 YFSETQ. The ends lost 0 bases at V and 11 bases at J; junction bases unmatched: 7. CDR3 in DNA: TGCGCCAGCAGCTTGGCCTCGACAGGGGGCGACGCTTTCTTT. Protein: CASSLASTGGDAFF.

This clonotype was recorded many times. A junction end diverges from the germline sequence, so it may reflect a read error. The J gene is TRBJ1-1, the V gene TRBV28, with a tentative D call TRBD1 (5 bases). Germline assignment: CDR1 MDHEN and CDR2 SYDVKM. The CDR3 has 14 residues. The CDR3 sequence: CASSLNRDGPTFIF. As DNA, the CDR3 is TGTGCCAGCAGTTTAAACCGGGACGGACCTACTTTCATCTTT.

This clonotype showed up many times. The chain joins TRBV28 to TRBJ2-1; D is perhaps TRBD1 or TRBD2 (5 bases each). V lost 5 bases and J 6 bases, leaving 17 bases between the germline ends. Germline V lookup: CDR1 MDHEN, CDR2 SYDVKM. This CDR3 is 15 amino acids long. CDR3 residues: CASSPSGTPFNEQFF. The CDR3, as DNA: TGTGCCAGCAGTCCTTCTGGGACCCCATTCAATGAGCAGTTCTTC.